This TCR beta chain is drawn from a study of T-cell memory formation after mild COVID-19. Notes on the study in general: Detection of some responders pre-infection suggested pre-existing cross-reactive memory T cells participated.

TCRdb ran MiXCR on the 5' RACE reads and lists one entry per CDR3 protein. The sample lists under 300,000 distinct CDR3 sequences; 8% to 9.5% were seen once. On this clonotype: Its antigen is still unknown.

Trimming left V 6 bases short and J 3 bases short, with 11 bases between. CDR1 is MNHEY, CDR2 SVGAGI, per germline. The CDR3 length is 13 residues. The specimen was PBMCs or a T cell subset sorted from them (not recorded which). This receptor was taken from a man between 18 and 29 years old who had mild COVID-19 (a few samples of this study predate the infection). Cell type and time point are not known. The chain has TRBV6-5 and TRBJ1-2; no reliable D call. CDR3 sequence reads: CASRRAAYYGYTF. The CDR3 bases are TGTGCCAGCAGACGCGCGGCGTACTATGGCTACACCTTC.